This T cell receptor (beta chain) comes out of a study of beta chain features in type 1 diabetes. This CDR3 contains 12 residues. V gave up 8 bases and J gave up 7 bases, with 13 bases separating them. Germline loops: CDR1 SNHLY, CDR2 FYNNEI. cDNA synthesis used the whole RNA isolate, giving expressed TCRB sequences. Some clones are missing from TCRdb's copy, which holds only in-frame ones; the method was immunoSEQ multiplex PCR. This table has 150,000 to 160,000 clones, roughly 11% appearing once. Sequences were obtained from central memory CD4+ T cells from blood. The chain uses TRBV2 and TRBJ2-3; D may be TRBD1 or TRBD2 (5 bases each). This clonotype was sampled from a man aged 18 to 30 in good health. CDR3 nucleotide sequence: TGTGCCAGCGGGGGAATGGGGCATACGCAGTATTTT. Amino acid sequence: CASGGMGHTQYF. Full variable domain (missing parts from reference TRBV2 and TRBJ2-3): EPEVTQTPSHQVTQMGQEVILRCVPISNHLYFYWYRQILGQKVEFLVSFYNNEISEKSEIFDDQFSVERPDGSNFTLKIRSTKLEDSAMYFCASGGMGHTQYFGPGTRLTVL.